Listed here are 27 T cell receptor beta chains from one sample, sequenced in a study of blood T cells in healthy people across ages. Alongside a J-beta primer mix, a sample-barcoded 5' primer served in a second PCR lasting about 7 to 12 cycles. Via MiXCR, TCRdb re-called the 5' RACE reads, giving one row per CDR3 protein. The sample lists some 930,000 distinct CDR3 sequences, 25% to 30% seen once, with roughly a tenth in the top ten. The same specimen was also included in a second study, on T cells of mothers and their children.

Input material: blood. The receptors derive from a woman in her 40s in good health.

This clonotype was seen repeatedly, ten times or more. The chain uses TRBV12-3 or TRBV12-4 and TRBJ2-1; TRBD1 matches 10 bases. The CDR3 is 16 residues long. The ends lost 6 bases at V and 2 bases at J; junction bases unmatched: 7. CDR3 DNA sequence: TGTGCCAGCAGCAAGGGACAGGGGTTTGCCTACAATGAGCAGTTCTTC. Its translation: CASSKGQGFAYNEQFF.

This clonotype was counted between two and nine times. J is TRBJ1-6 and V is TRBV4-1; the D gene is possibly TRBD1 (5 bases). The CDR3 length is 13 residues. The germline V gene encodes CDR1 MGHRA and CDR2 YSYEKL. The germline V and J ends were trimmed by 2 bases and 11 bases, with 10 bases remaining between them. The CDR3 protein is CASSQRDFPPLHF. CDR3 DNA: TGCGCCAGCAGCCAACGGGACTTCCCACCCCTCCACTTT.

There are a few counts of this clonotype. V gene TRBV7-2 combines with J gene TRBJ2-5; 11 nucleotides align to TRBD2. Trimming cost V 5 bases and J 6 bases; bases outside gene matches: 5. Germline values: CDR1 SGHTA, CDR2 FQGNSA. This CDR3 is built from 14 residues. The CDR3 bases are TGTGCCAGCAGCGTTAGCGGGGGGGGGCAGACCCAGTACTTC. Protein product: CASSVSGGGQTQYF.

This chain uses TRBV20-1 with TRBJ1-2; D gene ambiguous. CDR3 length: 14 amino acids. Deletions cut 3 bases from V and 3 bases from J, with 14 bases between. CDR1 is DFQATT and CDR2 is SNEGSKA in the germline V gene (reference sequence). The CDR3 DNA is TGCAGTGCTAGTACAACAGCAGCTGACTATGGCTACACCTTC. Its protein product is CSASTTAADYGYTF.

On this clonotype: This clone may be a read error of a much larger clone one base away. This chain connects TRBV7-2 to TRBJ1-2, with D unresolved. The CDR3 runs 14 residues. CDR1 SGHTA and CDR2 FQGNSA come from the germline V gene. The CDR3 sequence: CAGSSRRENYGYTF. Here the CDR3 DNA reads TGTGCCGGCAGCTCCAGGAGGGAAAACTATGGCTACACCTTC. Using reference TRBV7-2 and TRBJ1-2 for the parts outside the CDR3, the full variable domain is GAGVSQSPSNKVTEKGKDVELRCDPISGHTALYWYRQSLGQGLEFLIYFQGNSAPDKSGLPSDRFSAERTGGSVSTLTIQRTQQEDSAVYLCAGSSRRENYGYTFGSGTRLTVV.

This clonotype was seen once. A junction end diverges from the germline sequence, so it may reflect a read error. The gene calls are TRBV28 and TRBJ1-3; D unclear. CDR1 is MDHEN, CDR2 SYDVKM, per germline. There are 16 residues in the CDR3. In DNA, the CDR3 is TGTGCCAGCACCCTTCAAGGCGCAAACTCTGGAAACACCGTATATTTT. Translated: CASTLQGANSGNTVYF.

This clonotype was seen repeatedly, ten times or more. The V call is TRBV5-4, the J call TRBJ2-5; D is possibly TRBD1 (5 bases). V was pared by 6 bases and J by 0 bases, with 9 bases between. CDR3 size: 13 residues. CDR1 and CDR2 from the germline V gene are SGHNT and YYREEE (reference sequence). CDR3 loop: CASTPTDQETQYF. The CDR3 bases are TGTGCCAGCACCCCGACAGACCAAGAGACCCAGTACTTC.

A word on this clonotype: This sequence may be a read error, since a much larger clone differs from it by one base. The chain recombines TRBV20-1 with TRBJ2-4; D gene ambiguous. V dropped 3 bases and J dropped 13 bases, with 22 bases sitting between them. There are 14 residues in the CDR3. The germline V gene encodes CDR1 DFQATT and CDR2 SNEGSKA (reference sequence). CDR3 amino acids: CSASGQALYNEQYF. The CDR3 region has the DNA TGCAGTGCTAGTGGTCAGGCGCTATACAATGAGCAGTACTTC.

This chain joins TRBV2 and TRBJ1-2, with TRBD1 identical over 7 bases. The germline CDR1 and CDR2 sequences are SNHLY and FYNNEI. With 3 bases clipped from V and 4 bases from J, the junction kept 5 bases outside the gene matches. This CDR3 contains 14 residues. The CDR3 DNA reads TGTGCCAGCAGTGAGACAGGGACGATCTATGGCTACACCTTC. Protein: CASSETGTIYGYTF.

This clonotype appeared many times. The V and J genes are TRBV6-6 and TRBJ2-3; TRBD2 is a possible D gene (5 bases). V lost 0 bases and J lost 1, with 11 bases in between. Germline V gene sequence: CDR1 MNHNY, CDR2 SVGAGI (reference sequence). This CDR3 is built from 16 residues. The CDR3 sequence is CASSYSPSRRTDTQYF. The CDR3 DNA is TGTGCCAGCAGTTACTCCCCTAGCAGACGCACAGATACGCAGTATTTT.

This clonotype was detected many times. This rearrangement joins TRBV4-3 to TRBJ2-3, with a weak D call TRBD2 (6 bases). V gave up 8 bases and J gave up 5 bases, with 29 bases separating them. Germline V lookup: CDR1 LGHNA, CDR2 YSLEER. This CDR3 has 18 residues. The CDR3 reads CASFKRPRAGTKGDTQYF. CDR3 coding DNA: TGCGCCAGCTTCAAGCGACCAAGGGCGGGGACCAAAGGAGATACGCAGTATTTT.

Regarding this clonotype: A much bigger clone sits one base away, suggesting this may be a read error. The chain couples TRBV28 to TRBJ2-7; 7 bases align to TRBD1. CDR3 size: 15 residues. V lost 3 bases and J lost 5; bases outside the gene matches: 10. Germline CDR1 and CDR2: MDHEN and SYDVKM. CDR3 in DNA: TGTGCCAGCAGTTTGTTTGGGACAGCCGCCCACGAGCAGTACTTC. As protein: CASSLFGTAAHEQYF.

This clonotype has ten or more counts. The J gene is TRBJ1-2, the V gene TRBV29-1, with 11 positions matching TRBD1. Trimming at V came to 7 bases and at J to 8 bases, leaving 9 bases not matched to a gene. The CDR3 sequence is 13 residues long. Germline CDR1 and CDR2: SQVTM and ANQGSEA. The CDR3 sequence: CSAEGTGGGGYTF. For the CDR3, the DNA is TGCAGCGCCGAAGGGACAGGGGGAGGCGGCTACACCTTC.

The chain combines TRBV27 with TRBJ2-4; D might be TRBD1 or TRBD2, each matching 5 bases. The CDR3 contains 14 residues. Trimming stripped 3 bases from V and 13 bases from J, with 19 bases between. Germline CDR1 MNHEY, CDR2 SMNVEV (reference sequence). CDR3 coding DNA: TGTGCCAGCAGTTTGGGCTCCAGGCGAGGGGAGCAGTACTTC. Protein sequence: CASSLGSRRGEQYF.

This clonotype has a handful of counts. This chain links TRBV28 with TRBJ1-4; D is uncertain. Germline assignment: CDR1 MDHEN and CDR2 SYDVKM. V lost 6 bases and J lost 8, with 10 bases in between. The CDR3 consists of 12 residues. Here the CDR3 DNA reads TGTGCCAGCAGATCCCTTAACGAAAAACTGTTTTTT. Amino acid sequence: CASRSLNEKLFF.

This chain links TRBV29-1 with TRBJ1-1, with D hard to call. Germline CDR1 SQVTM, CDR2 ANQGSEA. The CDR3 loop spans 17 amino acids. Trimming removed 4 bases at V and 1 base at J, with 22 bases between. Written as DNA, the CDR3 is TGCAGCGTTGTAATGCTACGGTTAGGGAAAGGGAACACTGAAGCTTTCTTT. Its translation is CSVVMLRLGKGNTEAFF. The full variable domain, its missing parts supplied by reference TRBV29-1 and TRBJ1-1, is SAVISQKPSRDICQRGTSLTIQCQVDSQVTMMFWYRQQPGQSLTLIATANQGSEATYESGFVIDKFPISRPNLTFSTLTVSNMSPEDSSIYLCSVVMLRLGKGNTEAFFGQGTRLTVV.

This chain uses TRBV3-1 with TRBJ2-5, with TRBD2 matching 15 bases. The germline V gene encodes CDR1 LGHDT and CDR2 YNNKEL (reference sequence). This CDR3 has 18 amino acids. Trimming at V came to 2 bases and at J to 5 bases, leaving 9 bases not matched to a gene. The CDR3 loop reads CASSQHPGLAGGWETQYF. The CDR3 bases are TGTGCCAGCAGCCAACATCCGGGACTAGCGGGGGGTTGGGAGACCCAGTACTTC.

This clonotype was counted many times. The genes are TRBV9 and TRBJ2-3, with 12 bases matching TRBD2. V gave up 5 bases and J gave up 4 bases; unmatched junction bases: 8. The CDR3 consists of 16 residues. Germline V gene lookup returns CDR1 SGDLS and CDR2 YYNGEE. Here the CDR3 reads CASSDRTSGVADTQYF. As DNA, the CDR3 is TGTGCCAGCAGTGACCGGACTAGCGGGGTAGCAGATACGCAGTATTTT.

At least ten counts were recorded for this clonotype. The CDR3 DNA follows: TGTGCCAGCAGCCCCGGAGGGGGATTCGAGCAGTACTTC. Translated: CASSPGGGFEQYF. The chain couples TRBV7-9 to TRBJ2-7, with D possibly called TRBD1 or TRBD2 (6 bases each). The CDR3 consists of 13 residues. Germline lookup yields CDR1 SEHNR and CDR2 FQNEAQ (reference sequence). The V end was cut by 5 bases, the J end by 6 bases, with 14 bases between.

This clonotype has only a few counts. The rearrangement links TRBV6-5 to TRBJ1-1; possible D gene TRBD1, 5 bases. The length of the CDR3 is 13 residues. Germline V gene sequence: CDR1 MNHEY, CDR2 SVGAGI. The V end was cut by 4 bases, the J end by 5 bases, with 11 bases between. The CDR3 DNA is TGTGCCAGCAGTTCAAATGGGGGGACTGAAGCTTTCTTT. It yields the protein CASSSNGGTEAFF.

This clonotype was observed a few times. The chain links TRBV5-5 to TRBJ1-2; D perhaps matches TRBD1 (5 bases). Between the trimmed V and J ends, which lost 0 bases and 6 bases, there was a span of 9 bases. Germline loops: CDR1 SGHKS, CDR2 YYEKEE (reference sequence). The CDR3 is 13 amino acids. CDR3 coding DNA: TGTGCCAGCAGCTTGGTCGGCAGGGATGGCTACACCTTC. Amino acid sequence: CASSLVGRDGYTF.

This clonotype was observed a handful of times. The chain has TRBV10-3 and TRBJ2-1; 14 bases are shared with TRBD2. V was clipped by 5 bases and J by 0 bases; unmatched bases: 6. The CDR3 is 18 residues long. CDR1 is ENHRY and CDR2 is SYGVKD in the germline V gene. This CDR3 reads CAISTRTSGGISYNEQFF. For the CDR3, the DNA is TGTGCCATCAGTACCCGGACTAGCGGGGGGATCTCCTACAATGAGCAGTTCTTC.

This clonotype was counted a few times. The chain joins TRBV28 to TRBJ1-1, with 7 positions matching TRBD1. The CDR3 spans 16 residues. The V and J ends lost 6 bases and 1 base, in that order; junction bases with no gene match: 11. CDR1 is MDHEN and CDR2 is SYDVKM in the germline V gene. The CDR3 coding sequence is TGTGCCAGCAGAAAGAGACAGGGACCCTGGAACACTGAAGCTTTCTTT. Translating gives CASRKRQGPWNTEAFF.

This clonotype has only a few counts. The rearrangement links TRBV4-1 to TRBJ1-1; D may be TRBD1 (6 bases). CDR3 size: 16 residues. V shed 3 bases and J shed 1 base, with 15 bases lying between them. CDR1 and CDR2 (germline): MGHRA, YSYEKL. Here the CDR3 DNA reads TGCGCCAGCAGCCAGTTCGGCGGGACACCGAACACTGAAGCTTTCTTT. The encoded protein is CASSQFGGTPNTEAFF.

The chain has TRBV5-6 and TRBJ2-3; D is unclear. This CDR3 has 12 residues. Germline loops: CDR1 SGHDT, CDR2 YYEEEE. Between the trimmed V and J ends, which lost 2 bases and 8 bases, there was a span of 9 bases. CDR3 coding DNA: TGTGCCAGCAGCTTAAGTTTGCGTACGCAGTATTTT. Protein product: CASSLSLRTQYF.

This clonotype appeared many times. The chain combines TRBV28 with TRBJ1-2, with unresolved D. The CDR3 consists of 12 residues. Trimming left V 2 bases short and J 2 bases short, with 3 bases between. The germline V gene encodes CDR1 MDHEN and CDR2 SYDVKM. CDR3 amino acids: CASSLQNYGYTF. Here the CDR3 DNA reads TGTGCCAGCAGTTTACAAAACTATGGCTACACCTTC.

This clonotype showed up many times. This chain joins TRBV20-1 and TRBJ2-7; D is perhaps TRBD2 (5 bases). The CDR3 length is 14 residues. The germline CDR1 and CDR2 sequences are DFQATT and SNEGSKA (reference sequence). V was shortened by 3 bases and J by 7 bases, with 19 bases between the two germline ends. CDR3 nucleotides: TGCAGTGCTAGCATACGGGAATCGACTCGGGAGCAGTACTTC. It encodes CSASIRESTREQYF.